One and the same sample provided the 24 T cell receptor beta chains below, sequenced in a study of T-cell reconstitution after alpha-beta-depleted transplantation in children. Preparation of the TCRbeta library involved a method that used unique molecular identifiers. MiXCR, run by TCRdb on the PCR reads, gives a single entry per CDR3 protein. The sample yields 550,000 to 600,000 distinct CDR3 sequences, 23% seen once. Sequences were derived from PBMCs, mostly from graft donor cells, sampled 360 days after TCRalphabeta/CD19-depleted stem cell transplant. The source is a boy in the first two years of life who had a stem cell transplant for acute myeloid leukemia, so the T cells may come from the graft donor.

This clonotype was counted ten times or more. This rearrangement joins TRBV7-3 to TRBJ2-1, with TRBD1 as a possible D gene (11 bases). Germline CDR1 is SGHTA and CDR2 is FQGTGA. The CDR3 covers 16 residues. V lost 5 bases, J lost 14 bases, and 28 bases lay in between. DNA for the CDR3: TGTGCCAGCAGCCCAGCCGGGACAGGGGGGACTAGCGCGAAGTTCTTC. This encodes CASSPAGTGGTSAKFF. Filled out from reference TRBV7-3 and TRBJ2-1, the complete variable domain reads GAGVSQTPSNKVTEKGKYVELRCDPISGHTALYWYRQSLGQGPEFLIYFQGTGAADDSGLPNDRFFAVRPEGSVSTLKIQRTERGDSAVYLCASSPAGTGGTSAKFFGPGTRLTVL.

The chain has TRBV29-1 and TRBJ1-2, with D possibly being TRBD1 (5 bases). Germline assignment: CDR1 SQVTM and CDR2 ANQGSEA. The CDR3 covers 15 residues. Trimming pared 4 bases from V and 5 bases from J, leaving 20 bases between. The CDR3 DNA reads TGCAGCGTTGTGGGGGGGGAGGGACCTGGGTATGGCTACACCTTC. This translates into CSVVGGEGPGYGYTF.

Ten or more counts support this clonotype. V gene TRBV25-1 combines with J gene TRBJ2-1, with TRBD1 identical over 7 bases. This CDR3 region has 16 residues. V shed 4 bases, J shed 3 bases, and the junction held 9 bases outside the gene matches. Germline-derived CDR1 and CDR2 are MGHDK and SYGVNS. The CDR3 DNA sequence: TGTGCCAGCAGTGCCTACAGGGGCGGATTCTACAATGAGCAGTTCTTC. This translates into CASSAYRGGFYNEQFF.

The gene calls are TRBV5-1 and TRBJ2-3; 12 nucleotides align to TRBD2. Germline assignment: CDR1 SGHRS and CDR2 YFSETQ. The CDR3 runs to 16 residues. J gave up 9 bases and V 3 bases, and 11 bases lay outside the gene matches. The CDR3, as DNA: TGCGCCAGCAGCTCGGGACTAGCGGGCCGACGGGAGACGCAGTATTTT. Encoded protein: CASSSGLAGRRETQYF.

This clonotype appeared a few times. The J gene is TRBJ2-3, the V gene TRBV9, with D maybe TRBD2 (6 bases). Trimming removed 0 bases from V and 0 bases from J, with 8 bases in between. The CDR3 loop spans 15 amino acids. Germline CDR1 reads SGDLS; CDR2 reads YYNGEE. CDR3: CASSVEEGSTDTQYF. For the CDR3, the DNA is TGTGCCAGCAGCGTAGAGGAGGGCAGCACAGATACGCAGTATTTT.

The CDR3 coding sequence is TGTGCCAGCAGCGTAGGCGGGGGCTCCTACACAGATACGCAGTATTTT. Translation: CASSVGGGSYTDTQYF. The chain employs TRBV9 and TRBJ2-3, with D perhaps TRBD2 (7 bases). Germline assignment: CDR1 SGDLS and CDR2 YYNGEE. This CDR3 has 16 residues. With 0 bases removed from V and 2 bases from J, the gap between germline ends came to 13 bases.

This rearrangement joins TRBV10-3 to TRBJ1-5; D is possibly TRBD1 (6 bases). V shed 11 bases and J shed 4 bases, with 15 bases lying between them. From germline, CDR1 is ENHRY and CDR2 SYGVKD. CDR3 length: 13 amino acids. The CDR3 bases are TGTGCCGGCTATAACAGGGATAATCAGCCCCAGCATTTT. This encodes CAGYNRDNQPQHF.

This clonotype was observed a handful of times. The V call is TRBV10-3, the J call TRBJ1-4, with D possibly matching TRBD1 (6 bases). Germline loops: CDR1 ENHRY, CDR2 SYGVKD. The CDR3 loop spans 13 amino acids. Between the trimmed V and J ends, which lost 11 bases and 3 bases, there was a span of 13 bases. CDR3 bases: TGTGCCGCCAGCCGGACAGCTAATGAAAAACTGTTTTTT. It encodes CAASRTANEKLFF.

There are many counts of this clonotype. A read error may account for a junction end that differs from germline. V is TRBV7-8 and J is TRBJ2-1; possibly TRBD2 for D (6 bases). This CDR3 is 16 amino acids long. Per the germline V gene, CDR1 is SGHVS and CDR2 is FQNEAQ. CDR3 amino acids: CASRLGTGESYNEQFF. The CDR3 DNA reads TGTGCCAGCAGATTAGGTACGGGGGAGTCCTACAATGAGCAGTTCTTC.

This clonotype was observed at least ten times. V gene TRBV20-1 combines with J gene TRBJ2-1, with 8 bases aligning to TRBD1. J gave up 13 bases and V 5 bases, and 10 bases lay outside the gene matches. CDR1 and CDR2 from the germline V gene are DFQATT and SNEGSKA (reference sequence). The CDR3 has 12 amino acids. CDR3 sequence reads: CSASGQGPIQFF. For the CDR3, the DNA is TGCAGTGCTTCCGGACAGGGCCCGATCCAGTTCTTC.

The genes are TRBV25-1 and TRBJ1-1; D gene unclear. The ends were cut back, 6 bases at V and 3 bases at J, with 17 bases in the middle. The V gene's germline CDR1 is MGHDK and CDR2 SYGVNS. CDR3 length: 15 residues. The CDR3 nucleotides read TGTGCCAGCAGGGATGGGGTCGGCAAGGACACTGAAGCTTTCTTT. It specifies CASRDGVGKDTEAFF. The full variable domain, in which reference TRBV25-1 and TRBJ1-1 provide the parts outside the CDR3, is EADIYQTPRYLVIGTGKKITLECSQTMGHDKMYWYQQDPGMELHLIHYSYGVNSTEKGDLSSESTVSRIRTEHFPLTLESARPSHTSQYLCASRDGVGKDTEAFFGQGTRLTVV.

This clonotype was counted many times. V usage is TRBV4-3 and J usage is TRBJ2-1, with D unresolved. CDR1 and CDR2 from the germline V gene are LGHNA and YSLEER. The CDR3 extends over 16 amino acids. Trimming pared 2 bases from V and 3 bases from J, leaving 14 bases between. This CDR3 reads CASSQRIGQYYNEQFF. CDR3 DNA sequence: TGCGCCAGCAGCCAACGCATCGGGCAGTACTACAATGAGCAGTTCTTC.

This sequence joins TRBV20-1 and TRBJ2-1; TRBD2 matches at 9 bases. CDR1 DFQATT and CDR2 SNEGSKA come from the germline V gene (reference sequence). V was clipped by 1 base and J by 2 bases; unmatched bases: 15. The CDR3 sequence is 19 residues long. The CDR3 DNA is TGCAGTGCTAGAGCACGGGGGCTAGCGGGGAGGGAAACCTACAATGAGCAGTTCTTC. It translates to CSARARGLAGRETYNEQFF.

This clonotype appeared a few times. The V and J genes are TRBV27 and TRBJ2-7, with 10 nucleotides matching TRBD1. The CDR3 covers 15 residues. Germline lookup yields CDR1 MNHEY and CDR2 SMNVEV (reference sequence). V gave up 2 bases and J gave up 4 bases; unmatched junction bases: 5. CDR3 DNA sequence: TGTGCCAGCAGTTTAGGGACAGGGGCCGGGTACGAGCAGTACTTC. Protein product: CASSLGTGAGYEQYF.

This clonotype was counted a few times. This rearrangement joins TRBV19 to TRBJ2-5; D gene ambiguous. There are 14 residues in the CDR3. The V end lost 4 bases, the J end lost 7 bases, and 16 bases lay between the germline ends. The germline V gene encodes CDR1 LNHDA and CDR2 SQIVND (reference sequence). The CDR3 reads CASSRDSWSGTQYF. CDR3 in DNA: TGTGCCAGTAGTAGAGACTCCTGGTCGGGGACCCAGTACTTC.

The genes are TRBV10-3 and TRBJ1-2, with 8 bases matching TRBD1. There are 15 residues in the CDR3. In germline, CDR1 is ENHRY, CDR2 SYGVKD. The ends lost 6 bases at V and 0 bases at J; junction bases unmatched: 6. The chain's CDR3 is CAISEDRATNYGYTF. The CDR3 DNA follows: TGTGCCATCAGCGAGGACAGGGCAACTAACTATGGCTACACCTTC.

This clonotype is a singleton in its sample. DNA of the CDR3: TGTGCCAGCCTGGGTCTCGGTGGCTACTACAATGAGCAGTTCTTC. It yields the protein CASLGLGGYYNEQFF. This chain links TRBV25-1 with TRBJ2-1; D unresolved. Per the germline V gene, CDR1 is MGHDK and CDR2 is SYGVNS. The CDR3 has 15 residues. V was cut by 8 bases and J by 3 bases, with 17 bases left in between.

This clonotype was counted only a few times. The chain links TRBV20-1 to TRBJ1-2; 8 nucleotides agree with TRBD1. CDR1 is DFQATT, CDR2 SNEGSKA, per germline (reference sequence). The CDR3 runs to 12 residues. Trimming at V came to 4 bases and at J to 7 bases, leaving 5 bases not matched to a gene. CDR3 sequence reads: CSATTGASGYTF. The CDR3 nucleotides are TGCAGTGCTACGACAGGGGCCTCTGGCTACACCTTC.

At least ten counts were recorded for this clonotype. V gene TRBV13 combines with J gene TRBJ1-6; no clear D gene. The V end lost 4 bases, the J end lost 5 bases, and 12 bases lay between the germline ends. CDR1 is PRHDT and CDR2 is FYEKMQ in the germline V gene (reference sequence). There are 15 residues in the CDR3. The CDR3 reads CASSSLDGNNSPLHF. The CDR3 coding sequence is TGTGCCAGCAGCTCGTTGGACGGAAATAATTCACCCCTCCACTTT.

This clonotype came up a few times. The chain carries TRBV10-3 and TRBJ1-3; D might be TRBD1 (5 bases). V lost 5 bases and J 2 bases, leaving 7 bases between the germline ends. There are 13 residues in the CDR3. Germline-derived CDR1 and CDR2 are ENHRY and SYGVKD. The CDR3 DNA is TGTGCCATCAGTCCGACAGCTGGAAACACCATATATTTT. Translated: CAISPTAGNTIYF.

As to this clonotype: A read error is possible here, since a much larger clone lies one base away. The chain uses TRBV6-2 or TRBV6-3 and TRBJ1-1, with D unresolved. Germline lookup yields CDR1 MNHEY and CDR2 SVGEGT. The CDR3 length is 13 residues. The CDR3 DNA sequence: TGTGACAGCAGAGCCTCCACGGGGACTGAAGCTTTCTTT. Residues: CDSRASTGTEAFF.

This clonotype was counted ten times or more. This chain uses TRBV5-1 with TRBJ2-7; 7 positions match TRBD2. V lost 0 bases to trimming and J lost 1 base; unmatched junction nucleotides: 7. CDR1 SGHRS and CDR2 YFSETQ come from the germline V gene. This CDR3 region has 16 residues. DNA for the CDR3: TGCGCCAGCAGCTTGGAAGTGGGGGGGGGATCCTACGAGCAGTACTTC. Translating it yields CASSLEVGGGSYEQYF.

This clonotype was seen only a few times. The chain uses TRBV7-6 and TRBJ2-5; 12 bases map to TRBD2. The CDR3 sequence is 18 residues long. V shed 5 bases, J shed 0 bases, and the junction held 10 bases outside the gene matches. Germline V lookup: CDR1 SGHVS, CDR2 FNYEAQ. The CDR3 nucleotides are TGTGCCAGCAGCCTCGAAATAGGACTAGCGGGGTACCAAGAGACCCAGTACTTC. Translation gives CASSLEIGLAGYQETQYF.

This clonotype was recorded at least ten times. The CDR3 spells CGTDTSGNEQFF. For the CDR3, the DNA is TGCGGAACTGACACGTCTGGTAATGAGCAGTTCTTC. J is TRBJ2-1 and V is TRBV20-1; D unresolved. CDR3 length: 12 amino acids. Germline lookup yields CDR1 DFQATT and CDR2 SNEGSKA (reference sequence).